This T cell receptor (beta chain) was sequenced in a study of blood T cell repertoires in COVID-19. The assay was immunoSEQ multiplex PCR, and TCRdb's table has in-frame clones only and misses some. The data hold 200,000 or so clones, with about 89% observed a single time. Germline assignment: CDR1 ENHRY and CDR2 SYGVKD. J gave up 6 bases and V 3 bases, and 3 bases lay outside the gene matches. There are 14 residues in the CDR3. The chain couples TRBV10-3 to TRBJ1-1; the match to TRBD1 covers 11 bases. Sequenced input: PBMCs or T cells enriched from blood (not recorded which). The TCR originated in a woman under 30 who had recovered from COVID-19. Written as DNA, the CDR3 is TGTGCCATCAGTGACGGACAGGGGGCTTCTGAAGCTTTCTTT. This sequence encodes CAISDGQGASEAFF.